The rows below give T cell receptor beta chains drawn from one sample of a study of beta chain features in type 1 diabetes. Sequencing used immunoSEQ multiplex PCR; TCRdb keeps in-frame clones, though not all of them. The sample lists 350,000 to 450,000 clones, less than 15% seen once, with around 0.02% in the top ten. The sample taken for sequencing was naive CD4+ T cells from blood. Receptors originate from a woman aged 18-35 years in good health. Each CDR3 is given with its conserved first and last residue. The order of the fields is J gene, V gene, clone size, D gene, CDR3 protein, CDR3 DNA. The D gene is left open where the match is weak. Size tells how often a clone was seen (once, few, many) or the class of an expanded clone, and some rows leave it out.

>TRBJ2-3|TRBV9|NA|TRBD2
CASSVAGGLAGRTDTQYF
TGTGCCAGCAGCGTAGCTGGAGGACTAGCGGGGCGCACAGATACGCAGTATTTT
>TRBJ1-1|TRBV9|few|TRBD1
CASSAGQGGTEAFF
TGTGCCAGCAGCGCCGGACAGGGGGGGACAGAAGCTTTCTTT
>TRBJ1-1|TRBV27|NA|NA
CASSTLSTEAFF
TGTGCCAGCAGTACCTTGAGCACTGAAGCTTTCTTT
>TRBJ1-5|TRBV2|NA|NA
CASRDGVRGEDQPQHF
TGTGCCAGCAGGGATGGCGTCAGGGGTGAGGATCAGCCCCAGCATTTT
>TRBJ2-5|TRBV18|NA|NA
CASSPGVETQYF
TGTGCCAGCTCACCCGGGGTCGAGACCCAGTACTTC
>TRBJ2-7|TRBV7-2|NA|TRBD2
CASSLTSGVPYEQYF
TGTGCCAGCAGCTTAACTAGCGGGGTTCCCTACGAGCAGTACTTC
>TRBJ2-1|TRBV4-2|NA|TRBD2
CAIQTSGGLYQFF
TGTGCCATCCAGACTAGCGGGGGGCTATACCAGTTCTTC
>TRBJ2-1|TRBV4-3|NA|NA
CASSQRLVDEQFF
TGCGCCAGCAGCCAGCGACTAGTAGATGAGCAGTTCTTC
>TRBJ2-1|TRBV28|NA|TRBD2
CASSSGLAGFSYNEQFF
TGTGCCAGCAGTTCTGGGTTAGCGGGCTTCTCCTACAATGAGCAGTTCTTC
>TRBJ2-7|TRBV7-9|few|TRBD1
CASSLSRQGAWYEQYF
TGTGCCAGCAGCTTAAGTCGACAGGGGGCATGGTACGAGCAGTACTTC
>TRBJ2-1|TRBV14|few|TRBD2
CASSQPGLAGVTEQFF
TGTGCCAGCAGCCAACCGGGACTAGCGGGAGTGACTGAGCAGTTCTTC
>TRBJ2-2|TRBV11-2|NA|TRBD1
CASSLAGTGGNGELFF
TGTGCCAGCAGCTTAGCCGGGACAGGGGGGAACGGGGAGCTGTTTTTT
>TRBJ2-7|TRBV7-2|few|TRBD2
CASSLSAERGSSYEQYF
TGTGCCAGCAGCTTAAGCGCAGAGCGGGGTAGCTCCTACGAGCAGTACTTC
>TRBJ2-1|TRBV4-2|NA|NA
CASSRGTDTNEQFF
TGTGCCAGCAGCCGCGGGACTGATACAAATGAGCAGTTCTTC
>TRBJ2-5|TRBV7-2|NA|TRBD1
CASSLARDSKETQYF
TGTGCCAGCAGCTTAGCCCGGGACAGCAAAGAGACCCAGTACTTC
>TRBJ2-1|TRBV28|NA|TRBD2
CASSLGLAVNEQFF
TGTGCCAGCAGTTTGGGACTAGCGGTCAATGAGCAGTTCTTC
>TRBJ2-1|TRBV18|few|TRBD2
CASSPLTSAGWNEQFF
TGTGCCAGCTCACCCTTGACTAGCGCGGGTTGGAATGAGCAGTTCTTC
>TRBJ2-7|TRBV2|NA|NA
CASSEAEVHEQYF
TGTGCCAGCAGTGAAGCGGAGGTACACGAGCAGTACTTC
>TRBJ2-5|TRBV28|few|NA
CASSTGQSQETQYF
TGTGCCAGCAGTACCGGACAGTCCCAAGAGACCCAGTACTTC
>TRBJ1-1|TRBV15|NA|NA
CATSSTNPGGTEAFF
TGTGCCACCAGCAGCACCAACCCTGGGGGGACTGAAGCTTTCTTT
>TRBJ2-2|TRBV9|few|NA
CASSAQLTGELFF
TGTGCCAGCAGCGCCCAACTCACCGGGGAGCTGTTTTTT
>TRBJ2-2|TRBV30|few|NA
CAWIHLTVNTGELFF
TGTGCCTGGATCCATCTGACAGTGAACACCGGGGAGCTGTTTTTT
>TRBJ2-3|TRBV5-1|NA|TRBD2
CASSPLAGVDTQYF
TGCGCCAGCAGCCCACTAGCGGGAGTAGATACGCAGTATTTT
>TRBJ2-7|TRBV6-5|NA|TRBD1
CATWDRVYEQYF
TGTGCCACCTGGGACAGGGTGTACGAGCAGTACTTC
>TRBJ2-7|TRBV28|NA|TRBD2
CASSLTGTSGNYEQYF
TGTGCCAGCAGTTTAACCGGGACTAGCGGAAACTACGAGCAGTACTTC
>TRBJ2-3|TRBV7-9|NA|TRBD2
CASSRTSGSTDTQYF
TGTGCCAGCAGCCGGACTAGCGGATCCACAGATACGCAGTATTTT
>TRBJ1-5|TRBV27|few|NA
CASSLTDSHPQHF
TGTGCCAGCAGTCTAACTGACAGCCATCCCCAGCATTTT
>TRBJ2-3|TRBV28|NA|TRBD2
CANIEREKTDTQYF
TGTGCCAACATCGAGCGGGAGAAAACAGATACGCAGTATTTT
>TRBJ2-1|TRBV7-9|few|NA
CASSPQGYEQFF
TGTGCCAGCAGCCCACAGGGATATGAGCAGTTCTTC
>TRBJ1-1|TRBV4-3|NA|NA
CASSQDSQGLEAFF
TGCGCCAGCAGCCAAGATTCCCAGGGGCTTGAAGCTTTCTTT
>TRBJ2-5|TRBV9|NA|NA
CASSVDSSEGTQYF
TGTGCCAGCAGCGTAGACTCAAGCGAGGGGACCCAGTACTTC
>TRBJ2-1|TRBV7-9|few|TRBD2
CASIPGLADNEQFF
TGTGCCAGCATCCCCGGACTAGCGGACAATGAGCAGTTCTTC
>TRBJ2-3|TRBV5-1|few|NA
CASSSERSSTDTQYF
TGCGCCAGCAGCTCCGAGCGGTCTAGCACAGATACGCAGTATTTT
>TRBJ2-2|TRBV7-3|few|NA
CASSLSVTGELFF
TGTGCCAGCAGCTTAAGCGTCACCGGGGAGCTGTTTTTT
>TRBJ1-1|TRBV29-1|few|NA
CSVHQQGLNTEAFF
TGCAGCGTCCATCAACAGGGTTTGAACACTGAAGCTTTCTTT
>TRBJ2-7|TRBV4-1|few|TRBD2
CASSRGTSGIYEQYF
TGCGCCAGCAGCCGGGGGACTAGCGGGATCTACGAGCAGTACTTC
>TRBJ2-7|TRBV30|NA|TRBD1
CAWETGAYEQYF
TGTGCCTGGGAGACAGGGGCGTACGAGCAGTACTTC
>TRBJ1-5|TRBV7-9|few|NA
CASSMTGSNQPQHF
TGTGCCAGCAGCATGACAGGTAGCAATCAGCCCCAGCATTTT
>TRBJ2-2|TRBV30|few|TRBD1
CAWSRDRVNTGELFF
TGTGCCTGGAGTAGGGACAGGGTGAACACCGGGGAGCTGTTTTTT
>TRBJ2-7|TRBV15|few|TRBD1
CATSRPDRGYEQYF
TGTGCCACCAGCAGGCCGGACAGGGGCTACGAGCAGTACTTC
>TRBJ2-5|TRBV9|NA|NA
CASSVDSPETQYF
TGTGCCAGCAGCGTAGACTCTCCAGAGACCCAGTACTTC
>TRBJ1-2|TRBV28|few|NA
CASRITQFNYGYTF
TGTGCCAGCCGGATAACACAGTTTAACTATGGCTACACCTTC
>TRBJ2-4|TRBV5-4|once|NA
CASTTQGGTDKNIQYF
TGTGCCAGCACCACTCAAGGAGGGACAGATAAAAACATTCAGTACTTC
>TRBJ2-5|TRBV19|NA|NA
CASSIGQQPETQYF
TGTGCCAGTAGTATCGGACAGCAGCCAGAGACCCAGTACTTC
>TRBJ2-5|TRBV7-3|few|TRBD2
CASSFRPGLAGHETQYF
TGTGCCAGCAGCTTTCGTCCAGGACTAGCGGGACACGAGACCCAGTACTTC
>TRBJ1-1|TRBV19|NA|NA
CASSIGGPNTEAFF
TGTGCCAGTAGTATAGGGGGGCCCAACACTGAAGCTTTCTTT
>TRBJ1-5|TRBV7-8|NA|TRBD1
CASSRGTEGRQPQHF
TGTGCCAGCAGCCGCGGGACAGAAGGTCGACAGCCCCAGCATTTT
>TRBJ1-2|TRBV4-1|few|NA
CASSQDGQPYGYTF
TGCGCCAGCAGCCAAGATGGGCAGCCCTATGGCTACACCTTC
>TRBJ1-2|TRBV29-1|NA|NA
CSVERPGYEYGYTF
TGCAGCGTTGAACGACCAGGGTATGAATATGGCTACACCTTC
>TRBJ2-3|TRBV7-3|few|TRBD2
CASSSGTSGGADTQYF
TGTGCCAGCAGCTCGGGGACTAGCGGGGGAGCAGATACGCAGTATTTT
>TRBJ2-7|TRBV18|NA|TRBD1
CASSPPPGTGYYEQYF
TGTGCCAGCTCACCACCTCCCGGGACAGGTTACTACGAGCAGTACTTC
>TRBJ2-2|TRBV29-1|NA|TRBD2
CSVRDSGGAGELFF
TGCAGCGTTCGGGATAGCGGGGGGGCCGGGGAGCTGTTTTTT
>TRBJ2-3|TRBV15|few|TRBD1
CATSRDAGQGLSQYF
TGTGCCACCAGCAGAGATGCGGGACAGGGATTGTCGCAGTATTTT
>TRBJ2-1|TRBV4-2|few|TRBD2
CASSQGWKTSGDEQFF
TGTGCCAGCAGCCAAGGTTGGAAAACTAGCGGGGATGAGCAGTTCTTC
>TRBJ1-1|TRBV29-1|few|NA
CSVERGLLNTEAFF
TGCAGCGTTGAAAGGGGCCTCTTGAACACTGAAGCTTTCTTT
>TRBJ2-1|TRBV7-2|NA|NA
CASSSGTYNEQFF
TGTGCCAGCAGCTCAGGGACCTACAATGAGCAGTTCTTC
>TRBJ2-5|TRBV15|NA|NA
CATSRTGGQETQYF
TGTGCCACCAGCAGGACGGGTGGGCAAGAGACCCAGTACTTC
>TRBJ1-1|TRBV30|NA|NA
CAWMTQGGTEAFF
TGTGCCTGGATGACCCAGGGCGGAACTGAAGCTTTCTTT
>TRBJ1-2|TRBV28|few|TRBD1
CASSLPRQGASYGYTF
TGTGCCAGCAGTTTACCACGACAGGGGGCGAGCTATGGCTACACCTTC